The 24 T cell receptor beta chains in this list originate from one sample, sequenced in a study of cytomegalovirus exposure and HLA in healthy donors. Assay used: immunoSEQ multiplex PCR; TCRdb lists only in-frame clones, some missing. This sample has about 400,000 clones, with 86% found just once. The sample taken for sequencing was PBMCs. The source of these receptors is a woman younger than 35 in good health and CMV-seronegative.

The chain couples TRBV30 to TRBJ2-7; perhaps TRBD2 as D (6 bases). This CDR3 is built from 13 residues. The germline CDR1 and CDR2 sequences are GTSNPN and SVGIG (reference sequence). V lost 0 bases and J lost 5, with 11 bases in between. In nucleotides, the CDR3 is TGTGCCTGGAGTGTACGGCTAGCGCACGAGCAGTACTTC. Translating it yields CAWSVRLAHEQYF.

The J gene is TRBJ2-7, the V gene TRBV28; 9 nucleotides match TRBD2. This CDR3 has 15 amino acids. From germline, CDR1 is MDHEN and CDR2 SYDVKM. V shed 4 bases and J 6 bases; nucleotides not matched to a gene: 10. CDR3 amino acids: CASSSPAGGRGEQYF. CDR3 coding DNA: TGTGCCAGCAGTTCCCCGGCGGGCGGGAGGGGCGAGCAGTACTTC.

This rearrangement joins TRBV28 to TRBJ1-5; tentative D call: TRBD1 (5 bases). Trimming cost V 3 bases and J 3 bases, with 15 bases left between them. This CDR3 spans 16 amino acids. CDR1 MDHEN and CDR2 SYDVKM come from the germline V gene. As DNA, the CDR3 is TGTGCCAGCAGTTTCCCCTTGGGGGGGAACAATCAGCCCCAGCATTTT. This gives the protein CASSFPLGGNNQPQHF.

The chain is built from TRBV6-1 and TRBJ2-1; tentatively, D is TRBD2 (7 bases). Trimming left V 6 bases short and J 9 bases short, with 9 bases between. Germline assignment: CDR1 MNHNS and CDR2 SASEGT. The CDR3 has 11 amino acids. The CDR3 bases are TGTGCCAGCAGGGGAGGGGGTGAGCAGTTCTTC. It is translated as CASRGGGEQFF.

A word on this clone: Different DNA sequences within this sample yield the same CDR3. This rearrangement joins TRBV5-1 to TRBJ2-7, with 14 bases aligning to TRBD2. Trimming took 4 bases from V and 5 from J; bases not matched to a gene: 2. The CDR3 extends over 14 amino acids. CDR1 and CDR2 (germline): SGHRS, YFSETQ. CDR3 coding DNA: TGCGCCAGCAGCCAGGGACTAGCGGGGGACGAGCAGTACTTC. Its protein is CASSQGLAGDEQYF. Based on the CDR3 plus reference TRBV5-1 and TRBJ2-7, the full variable domain is KAGVTQTPRYLIKTRGQQVTLSCSPISGHRSVSWYQQTPGQGLQFLFEYFSETQRNKGNFPGRFSGRQFSNSRSEMNVSTLELGDSALYLCASSQGLAGDEQYFGPGTRLTVT.

This clone was found once. The chain employs TRBV2 and TRBJ1-1; tentative D call: TRBD1 (6 bases). The CDR3 spans 16 residues. V shed 5 bases and J shed 5 bases, with 21 bases lying between them. Germline V gene data show CDR1 as SNHLY and CDR2 as FYNNEI. In DNA, the CDR3 is TGTGCCAGCAGTTCCATCGCTCAGGGGCAGAGGACTGAAGCTTTCTTT. Amino acid sequence: CASSSIAQGQRTEAFF.

The chain's CDR3 is CASSFMIRTSGSPGEQFF. The CDR3, as DNA: TGTGCCAGCAGTTTTATGATCCGGACCAGCGGGAGTCCCGGTGAGCAGTTCTTC. The rearrangement joins TRBV27 to TRBJ2-1, with TRBD2 matching 8 bases. This CDR3 comprises 18 residues. Unmatched junction bases numbered 19, after V lost 3 bases and J lost 9 bases. Germline V gene data show CDR1 as MNHEY and CDR2 as SMNVEV (reference sequence).

This rearrangement joins TRBV7-6 to TRBJ1-4, with D possibly TRBD1 on 6 matching bases. Germline CDR1 SGHVS, CDR2 FNYEAQ. This CDR3 contains 14 residues. The V gene lost 5 bases and the J gene lost 8 bases, with 15 bases spanning the gap. CDR3 region: CASSPSGQGEKLFF. The CDR3 nucleotides read TGTGCCAGCAGCCCTTCGGGGCAGGGGGAAAAACTGTTTTTT.

The J gene is TRBJ2-1, the V gene TRBV28, with 11 bases identical to TRBD2. The trim removed 5 bases at V and 4 bases at J, leaving 4 bases unmatched. This CDR3 region has 15 residues. Looked up from germline, CDR1 is MDHEN and CDR2 is SYDVKM. CDR3 in amino acids: CASSPTSGGYNEQFF. The CDR3 DNA follows: TGTGCCAGCAGTCCTACTAGCGGGGGATACAATGAGCAGTTCTTC.

The rearrangement uses TRBV4-1 and TRBJ1-1, with D maybe TRBD1 (5 bases). CDR1 is MGHRA, CDR2 YSYEKL, per germline. This CDR3 comprises 14 residues. The ends were cut back, 1 base at V and 2 bases at J, with 8 bases in the middle. This chain's CDR3 is CASSQGQSNTEAFF. For the CDR3, the DNA is TGCGCCAGCAGCCAAGGACAGTCAAACACTGAAGCTTTCTTT.

V usage is TRBV7-2 and J usage is TRBJ2-7; no definite D call. V lost 2 bases and J lost 4, with 12 bases in between. Germline loops: CDR1 SGHTA, CDR2 FQGNSA. This CDR3 is built from 14 residues. CDR3 in DNA: TGTGCCAGCAGCTTAAAGAGCTCCTCGTACGAGCAGTACTTC. Its translation: CASSLKSSSYEQYF.

This chain joins TRBV5-1 and TRBJ2-2; tentatively, D is TRBD2 (5 bases). V lost 0 bases and J 6 bases, leaving 12 bases between the germline ends. The germline CDR1 and CDR2 sequences are SGHRS and YFSETQ. There are 15 residues in the CDR3. The CDR3 DNA reads as TGCGCCAGCAGCTTGGAATCAGGAGGTCCCGGGGAGCTGTTTTTT. This codes for CASSLESGGPGELFF.

The chain couples TRBV4-2 to TRBJ1-4; 9 bases are a match to TRBD1. In germline, CDR1 is LGHNA, CDR2 YNFKEQ. The ends lost 0 bases at V and 5 bases at J; junction bases unmatched: 4. This CDR3 is 16 amino acids long. The CDR3 loop is CASSQEGQGGNEKLFF. DNA for the CDR3: TGTGCCAGCAGCCAAGAGGGACAGGGAGGGAATGAAAAACTGTTTTTT.

The chain combines TRBV27 with TRBJ2-7, with a weak D call TRBD1 (6 bases). V was pared by 5 bases and J by 3 bases, with 23 bases between. CDR1 MNHEY and CDR2 SMNVEV come from the germline V gene (reference sequence). There are 17 residues in the CDR3. The CDR3 region has the DNA TGTGCCAGCAGTCCTACCATAAACAGGGCTGAAGGCTACGAGCAGTACTTC. Its protein product is CASSPTINRAEGYEQYF.

The gene calls are TRBV5-1 and TRBJ2-2; tentative D call: TRBD1 (5 bases). Per the germline V gene, CDR1 is SGHRS and CDR2 is YFSETQ. CDR3 length: 16 residues. V was clipped by 3 bases and J by 6 bases, with 18 bases between them. CDR3 region: CASSSMTVLSPGELFF. Here the CDR3 DNA reads TGCGCCAGCAGCTCAATGACAGTGTTATCGCCCGGGGAGCTGTTTTTT.

The chain employs TRBV6-5 and TRBJ1-2; 7 positions agree with TRBD1. The V segment lost 4 bases and the J segment 0 bases; nucleotides outside the gene matches: 2. The CDR3 spans 14 residues. CDR1 and CDR2 from the germline V gene are MNHEY and SVGAGI. The CDR3 spells CASSFGTANYGYTF. CDR3 coding DNA: TGTGCCAGCAGTTTCGGGACAGCTAACTATGGCTACACCTTC.

The rearrangement links TRBV11-2 to TRBJ2-2, with D uncertain. The CDR3 has 13 residues. Germline values: CDR1 SGHAT, CDR2 FQNNGV. V was shortened by 5 bases and J by 6 bases, with 10 bases between the two germline ends. The CDR3 here is CASSPIASGELFF. The CDR3 DNA is TGTGCCAGCAGCCCTATTGCGTCCGGGGAGCTGTTTTTT.

The chain is built from TRBV28 and TRBJ1-5, with D maybe TRBD1 (5 bases). Germline V CDR1 and CDR2: MDHEN, SYDVKM. The CDR3 has 15 amino acids. V was pared by 6 bases and J by 2 bases, with 14 bases between. The CDR3 loop is CASREAGEGNQPQHF. CDR3 nucleotides: TGTGCCAGCAGAGAGGCGGGGGAGGGCAATCAGCCCCAGCATTTT.

The chain recombines TRBV29-1 with TRBJ1-1; D is perhaps TRBD1 (5 bases). The CDR3 has 13 residues. V lost 8 bases, J lost 1 base, and 14 bases lay in between. CDR1 is SQVTM, CDR2 ANQGSEA, per germline. The CDR3 here is CSLHPGGNTEAFF. The CDR3, as DNA: TGCAGCCTCCACCCGGGGGGGAACACTGAAGCTTTCTTT.

In its sample, this clone was seen a few times. The rearrangement joins TRBV6-6 to TRBJ2-5, with D tentatively TRBD2 (5 bases). V was cut by 6 bases and J by 5 bases, with 13 bases left in between. Germline V gene lookup returns CDR1 MNHNY and CDR2 SVGAGI (reference sequence). The CDR3 covers 13 residues. The CDR3 DNA follows: TGTGCCAGCAGGTGGACTTCCGGGGAGACCCAGTACTTC. This sequence encodes CASRWTSGETQYF.

J is TRBJ2-1 and V is TRBV27; 10 positions agree with TRBD2. In germline, CDR1 is MNHEY, CDR2 SMNVEV (reference sequence). The CDR3 is 14 amino acids. The V and J ends lost 3 bases and 6 bases, in that order; junction bases with no gene match: 2. The CDR3 nucleotides are TGTGCCAGCAGTTTCGGACTAGCGGTCAATGAGCAGTTCTTC. Its translation is CASSFGLAVNEQFF.

This rearrangement joins TRBV28 to TRBJ1-1, with TRBD1 matching 7 bases. After removal of 5 bases from V and 1 base from J, the junction contained 10 bases not matched to a gene. Germline V gene lookup returns CDR1 MDHEN and CDR2 SYDVKM. This CDR3 has 16 amino acids. The CDR3 bases are TGTGCCAGCAGTCTACCGCGACAGGGTTGGAACACTGAAGCTTTCTTT. It yields the protein CASSLPRQGWNTEAFF.

The rearrangement uses TRBV6-1 and TRBJ2-3; 8 bases line up with TRBD2. V shed 3 bases and J 0 bases; nucleotides not matched to a gene: 8. Germline values: CDR1 MNHNS, CDR2 SASEGT. The CDR3 runs 17 residues. The CDR3 loop reads CASSDRVAGTSTDTQYF. CDR3 DNA sequence: TGTGCCAGCAGTGATAGGGTAGCGGGGACTAGCACAGATACGCAGTATTTT.

This clone occurred a few times. The rearrangement links TRBV2 to TRBJ2-7; TRBD1 matches at 11 bases. Germline V CDR1 and CDR2: SNHLY, FYNNEI. The CDR3 covers 15 residues. Germline trimming cut 5 bases from V and 6 bases from J; bases unmatched to any gene: 9. The CDR3 nucleotides read TGTGCCAGCAGTCGAAATTTCGGGACAGGGGGCGAGCAGTACTTC. Its protein is CASSRNFGTGGEQYF.